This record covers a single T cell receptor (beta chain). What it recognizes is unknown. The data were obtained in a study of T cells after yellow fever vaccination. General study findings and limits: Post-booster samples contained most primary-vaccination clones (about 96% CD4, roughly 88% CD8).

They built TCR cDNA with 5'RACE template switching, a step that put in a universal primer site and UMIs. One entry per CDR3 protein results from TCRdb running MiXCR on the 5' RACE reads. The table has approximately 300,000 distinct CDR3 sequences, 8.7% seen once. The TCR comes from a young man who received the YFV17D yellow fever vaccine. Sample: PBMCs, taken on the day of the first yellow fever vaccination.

This CDR3 reads CASSVDPPAGNVEAFF. The CDR3 nucleotides are TGTGCCAGCAGCGTAGATCCCCCGGCAGGTAATGTTGAAGCTTTCTTT. The rearrangement links TRBV9 to TRBJ1-1; D is unresolved. Per the germline V gene, CDR1 is SGDLS and CDR2 is YYNGEE. V was pared by 0 bases and J by 7 bases, with 19 bases between. There are 16 residues in the CDR3.